These T cell receptor beta chains were read from a single sample in a study of cytomegalovirus exposure and HLA in healthy donors. Data came from immunoSEQ multiplex PCR; TCRdb stores just in-frame clones and leaves some out. The sample has over 150,000 clones; roughly 90% are singletons. The sequencing input was PBMCs. These receptors were taken from a man between 18 and 29 years old in good health and CMV-seropositive. CDR3s include the opening cysteine and the closing phenylalanine or tryptophan. Each record gives: J gene, V gene, D gene, clone size, CDR3 DNA, CDR3 protein. D genes are given only for firm matches. Size is omitted from some rows. Given values are once, few, many or a class for expanded clones.

TRBJ2-5,TRBV7-2,NA,NA,TGTGCCAGCAGCTTAGGATCGGGGAAAGAGACCCAGTACTTC,CASSLGSGKETQYF
TRBJ1-2,TRBV6-1,NA,NA,TGTGCCAGCAGTGAAGCTTCCGCGGGGGGGCTTGGCTACACCTTC,CASSEASAGGLGYTF
TRBJ2-7,TRBV6-6,TRBD1,NA,TGTGCCAGCAGTTTCCGGGACAGAATCTACTTC,CASSFRDRIYF
TRBJ2-7,TRBV7-6,TRBD2,NA,TGTGCCAGCAGCCTGGGACTAGCGGGAGACAAGCAGTACTTC,CASSLGLAGDKQYF
TRBJ1-2,TRBV7-2,NA,few,TGTGCCAGCAGCTACGACAGTTATGGCTACACCTTC,CASSYDSYGYTF
TRBJ2-7,TRBV14,NA,NA,TGTGCCAGCAGCCAAGTGGGGGGCTACGAGCAGTACTTC,CASSQVGGYEQYF
TRBJ2-3,TRBV27,TRBD1,NA,TGTGCCAGCAGTTTACGGTCAGGGGGTGGAGATACGCAGTATTTT,CASSLRSGGGDTQYF
TRBJ1-1,TRBV10-3,TRBD1,NA,TGTGCCATCAGTGAAGGACAGGGGGCGGAGAACACTGAAGCTTTCTTT,CAISEGQGAENTEAFF
TRBJ1-2,TRBV5-5,NA,NA,TGTGCCAGCAGCTTGGCCCCGGCAGGGAACTATGGCTACACCTTC,CASSLAPAGNYGYTF
TRBJ2-7,TRBV5-1,TRBD1,NA,TGCGCCAGCAGCGAAGGGACAGGGACCTACGAGCAGTACTTC,CASSEGTGTYEQYF
TRBJ1-1,TRBV2,NA,NA,TGTGCCAGCAGCCTGGGGGGGGGTCTGACGAACACTGAAGCTTTCTTT,CASSLGGGLTNTEAFF
TRBJ2-3,TRBV6-1,NA,NA,TGTGCCAGCAGTCAGGTTGTAGATACGCAGTATTTT,CASSQVVDTQYF
TRBJ2-7,TRBV10-3,NA,few,TGTGCCATCAGTGAGATCAACGAGCAGTACTTC,CAISEINEQYF
TRBJ1-4,TRBV18,NA,NA,TGTGCCAGCTCACGAGACAGGTTTACTAATGAAAAACTGTTTTTT,CASSRDRFTNEKLFF
TRBJ1-1,TRBV27,NA,NA,TGTGCCAGCAGTTTACAGGGGAGAAGAGACACTGAAGCTTTCTTT,CASSLQGRRDTEAFF
TRBJ1-1,TRBV7-3,TRBD1,NA,TGTGCCAGCAGTTTTGGAGGGACAGAGAAAGCTTTCTTT,CASSFGGTEKAFF
TRBJ1-1,TRBV6-5,TRBD1,NA,TGTGCCAGCGGACCGGTTGACAGGGGGCGGGTAGCTTTCTTT,CASGPVDRGRVAFF
TRBJ1-5,TRBV6-1,TRBD1,NA,TGTGCCAGCAGTGGCCACAGGGGCCAGGGTCAGCCCCAGCATTTT,CASSGHRGQGQPQHF
TRBJ1-5,TRBV5-3,NA,NA,TGTGCCTCGTCCCCACAGGGCGTATATAGCAATCAGCCCCAGCATTTT,CASSPQGVYSNQPQHF
TRBJ2-3,TRBV6-5,TRBD1,NA,TGTGCCAGCAGTTCCCCGGACAGGGGGCTAGATACGCAGTATTTT,CASSSPDRGLDTQYF
TRBJ1-1,TRBV7-6,NA,NA,TGTGCCAGCACCTCGGGACTGATGAACACTGAAGCTTTCTTT,CASTSGLMNTEAFF
TRBJ1-1,TRBV5-8,TRBD1,NA,TGTGCCAGCAGCCTACGGACAGGGGCGATGAACACTGAAGCTTTCTTT,CASSLRTGAMNTEAFF
TRBJ2-1,TRBV5-6,TRBD1,NA,TGTGCCAGCAGCACCACAGGGGGCCTACCAACTTACAATGAGCAGTTCTTC,CASSTTGGLPTYNEQFF
TRBJ1-1,TRBV2,TRBD1,NA,TGTGCCAGCAGTGGGACAGGTTGGGCTTTCTTT,CASSGTGWAFF
TRBJ1-3,TRBV7-2,NA,NA,TGTGCCAGCAGCGGCCGGGGGTCCGGAAACACCATATATTTT,CASSGRGSGNTIYF
TRBJ1-4,TRBV27,TRBD1,NA,TGTGCCAGCAGCTTATTGGGACAGGGGAAGGAAAAACTGTTTTTT,CASSLLGQGKEKLFF
TRBJ2-7,TRBV7-2,TRBD2,NA,TGTGCCAGCAGCCTAGCGGGAAGGAGGACCTACGAGCAGTACTTC,CASSLAGRRTYEQYF
TRBJ2-7,TRBV5-8,TRBD1,NA,TGTGCCAGCAGCTCCGAGGGGACAGGGTCCTACGAGCAGTACTTC,CASSSEGTGSYEQYF
TRBJ1-2,TRBV9,NA,few,TGTGCCAGCAGCGTAGCAACTAACTATGGCTACACCTTC,CASSVATNYGYTF
TRBJ2-2,TRBV7-9,TRBD2,NA,TGTGCCAGCCGGGGGGGCTACACCGGGGAGCTGTTTTTT,CASRGGYTGELFF
TRBJ2-7,TRBV5-8,TRBD2,few,TGTGCCAACTCATGGGGGCGGGAGGACTACGAGCAGTACTTC,CANSWGREDYEQYF
TRBJ2-3,TRBV27,TRBD2,NA,TGTGCCAGCAGTACCCAGCGGGGTGTCGTGTATTTT,CASSTQRGVVYF
TRBJ1-5,TRBV7-2,TRBD1,NA,TGTGCCAGCAGCTTCTCCGGGACAGGGATAGCGCCCCAGCATTTT,CASSFSGTGIAPQHF
TRBJ2-1,TRBV5-1,TRBD2,medium-sized,TGCGCCAGCATAGCGGGAGGGCGTCGTGAGCAGTTCTTC,CASIAGGRREQFF
TRBJ1-3,TRBV5-1,NA,NA,TGCGCCAGCCGCCGTGAGGATTACTCTGGAAACACCATATATTTT,CASRREDYSGNTIYF
TRBJ2-7,TRBV5-1,NA,NA,TGCGCCAGCAGCCCCTCACGGGGGGCCTCCTCCTACGAGCAGTACTTC,CASSPSRGASSYEQYF
TRBJ1-5,TRBV4-2,NA,NA,TGTGCCAGCAGCCAAGAGGGGAGGGATCAGCCCCAGCATTTT,CASSQEGRDQPQHF
TRBJ2-1,TRBV7-9,NA,NA,TGTGCCAGCAGCTTAGGTTATCGGGGTAGTACTTTCGAGCAGTTCTTC,CASSLGYRGSTFEQFF
TRBJ2-2,TRBV7-3,NA,NA,TGTGCCAGCAGCTTAACGCCCCTTCTGGGGGGAGAAACCGGGGAGCTGTTTTTT,CASSLTPLLGGETGELFF
TRBJ2-7,TRBV4-2,NA,NA,TGTGCCAGCAGCCAAGATGGGGGCACCCACGAGCAGTACTTC,CASSQDGGTHEQYF
TRBJ2-1,TRBV2,NA,NA,TGTGCCAGCGGTTGGGGCAGGTCCCAGGGGGAGCAGTTCTTC,CASGWGRSQGEQFF
TRBJ2-1,TRBV2,NA,once,TGTGCCAGCGCTTGGGGGCCGACTGAGGTCAATGAGCAGTTCTTC,CASAWGPTEVNEQFF
TRBJ2-7,TRBV11-1,TRBD1,NA,TGTGCCAGCAGCTCCTCCGGGACAGGGAGCAGGTACGAGCAGTACTTC,CASSSSGTGSRYEQYF
TRBJ2-2,TRBV11-2,TRBD2,NA,TGTGCCAGCAGCCGACGGGGGGTGAACACCGGGGAGCTGTTTTTT,CASSRRGVNTGELFF
TRBJ1-5,TRBV29-1,NA,NA,TGCAGCGTTGAAAGAGGTCTGCAGAACCACAATCAGCCCCAGCATTTT,CSVERGLQNHNQPQHF